The sample holds a few counts of the clone carrying this T cell receptor (beta chain). The data were taken from a study of control samples from healthy donors and cancer patients. The CDR3 covers 14 residues. V was pared by 4 bases and J by 0 bases, with 2 bases of the junction left unmatched. Germline V gene sequence: CDR1 MNHNY, CDR2 SVGAGI (reference sequence). Assay: immunoSEQ multiplex PCR; the TCRdb copy retains only in-frame clones and omits some. This table has about 150,000 clones, 85% to 95% appearing once. This clonotype was obtained from a woman aged 18-29 years in good health. Source material: blood. V is TRBV6-6 and J is TRBJ1-2, with 7 bases aligning to TRBD1. CDR3 DNA sequence: TGTGCCAGCAGTTCCGGGACAGCTAACTATGGCTACACCTTC. This codes for CASSSGTANYGYTF.